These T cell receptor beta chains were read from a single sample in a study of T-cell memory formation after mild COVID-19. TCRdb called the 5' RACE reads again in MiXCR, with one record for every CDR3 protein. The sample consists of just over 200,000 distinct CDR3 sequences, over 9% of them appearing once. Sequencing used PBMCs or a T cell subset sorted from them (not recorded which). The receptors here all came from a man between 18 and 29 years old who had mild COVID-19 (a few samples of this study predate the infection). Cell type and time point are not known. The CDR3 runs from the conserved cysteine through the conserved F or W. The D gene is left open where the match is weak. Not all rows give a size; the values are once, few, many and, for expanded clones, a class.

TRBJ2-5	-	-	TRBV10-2	TGCGCCAGCAGTGACCCACAGGGTCTGGTACCAGAGACCCAGTACTTC	CASSDPQGLVPETQYF
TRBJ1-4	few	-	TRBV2	TGTGCCAGCAGCGAGGCCGGGCCAAGTAGTGAAAAACTGTTTTTT	CASSEAGPSSEKLFF
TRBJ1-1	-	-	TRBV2	TGTGCCAGCGAATACGACTCGCAAGCTTTCTTT	CASEYDSQAFF
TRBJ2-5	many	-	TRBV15	TGTGCCACCAGCAGAGATTACACCCAAGAGACCCAGTACTTC	CATSRDYTQETQYF
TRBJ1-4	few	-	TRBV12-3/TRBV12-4	TGTGCCAGCAGCCGGAGGGGGGGGCGAAGGGAAAAACTGTTTTTT	CASSRRGGRREKLFF
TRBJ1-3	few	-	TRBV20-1	TGCAGTGCCGCCCGGTGGGAAGGGGGCACCATATATTTT	CSAARWEGGTIYF
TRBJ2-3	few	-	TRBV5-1	TGCGCCAGCAGCTTTAGGGCGAGCGATACGCAGTATTTT	CASSFRASDTQYF
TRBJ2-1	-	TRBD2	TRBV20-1	TGCAGTGCAATAACCCCTTCGGGGGGCTCCTACAATGAGCAGTTCTTC	CSAITPSGGSYNEQFF
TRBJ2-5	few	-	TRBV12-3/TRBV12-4	TGTGCCAGCAGTCGACTAGCTCCGGGGGGCAGGGAGACCCAGTACTTC	CASSRLAPGGRETQYF
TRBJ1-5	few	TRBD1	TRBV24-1	TGTGCCACCAGTTCGCAGACAGGGACTCAGCCCCAGCATTTT	CATSSQTGTQPQHF
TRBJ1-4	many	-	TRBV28	TGTGCCAGCAGCTCTCCTGGGGGGATTAATGAAAAACTGTTTTTT	CASSSPGGINEKLFF
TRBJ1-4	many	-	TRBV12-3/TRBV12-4	TGTGCCAGCAGTGCTAGGGGCGGGGGTGAAAAACTGTTTTTT	CASSARGGGEKLFF
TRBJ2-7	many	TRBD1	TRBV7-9	TGTGCCAGCAGCTTAGCGTTAGGACAGGGGGCGCGCGAGCAGTACTTC	CASSLALGQGAREQYF
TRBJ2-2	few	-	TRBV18	TGTGCCAGCTCACCAATGAGCACCGGGGAGCTGTTTTTT	CASSPMSTGELFF
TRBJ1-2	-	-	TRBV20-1	TGCAGTGCTAGAGGATCTCGGGGTTATGGCTACACCTTC	CSARGSRGYGYTF
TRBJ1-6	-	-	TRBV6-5	TGTGCCAGCAGTTACTCGGGGGCGCACAATTCACCCCTCCACTTT	CASSYSGAHNSPLHF
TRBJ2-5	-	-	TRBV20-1	TGCAGTGCTAGAGCTGTGGTTGAACAGTTGGAGACCCAGTACTTC	CSARAVVEQLETQYF
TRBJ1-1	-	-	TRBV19	TGTGCCAGTAGTGGACTTAGTAGCACTGAAGCTTTCTTT	CASSGLSSTEAFF
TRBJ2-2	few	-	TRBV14	TGTGCCAGCAGCCAAGTGGTGGCCGGGGAGCTGTTTTTT	CASSQVVAGELFF
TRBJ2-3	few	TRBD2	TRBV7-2	TGTGCCAGCAGCTCGGGACTAGCGGGGGGTGGGGCAGATACGCAGTATTTT	CASSSGLAGGGADTQYF
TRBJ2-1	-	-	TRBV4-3	TGCGCCAGCAGCGAAGTAGCGGCCATCTACAATGAGCAGTTCTTC	CASSEVAAIYNEQFF
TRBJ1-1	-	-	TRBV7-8	TGTGCCAGCAGCCCCCACAGGGCACAGAACACTGAAGCTTTCTTT	CASSPHRAQNTEAFF
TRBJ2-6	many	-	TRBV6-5	TGTGCCAGTCACTCTGGGGCCAACGTCCTGACTTTC	CASHSGANVLTF